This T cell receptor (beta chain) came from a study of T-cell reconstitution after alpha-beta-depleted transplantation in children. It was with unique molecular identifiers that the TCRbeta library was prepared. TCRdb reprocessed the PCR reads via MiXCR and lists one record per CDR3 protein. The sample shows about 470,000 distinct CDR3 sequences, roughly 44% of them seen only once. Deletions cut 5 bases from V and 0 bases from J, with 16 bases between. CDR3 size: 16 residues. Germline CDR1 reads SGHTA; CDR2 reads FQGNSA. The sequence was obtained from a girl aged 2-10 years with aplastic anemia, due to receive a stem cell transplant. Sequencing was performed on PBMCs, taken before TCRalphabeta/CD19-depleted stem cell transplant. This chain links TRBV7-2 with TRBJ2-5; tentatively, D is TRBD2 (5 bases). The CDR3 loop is CASSRGLAEYQETQYF. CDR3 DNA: TGTGCCAGCAGCCGTGGGCTAGCCGAGTACCAAGAGACCCAGTACTTC.